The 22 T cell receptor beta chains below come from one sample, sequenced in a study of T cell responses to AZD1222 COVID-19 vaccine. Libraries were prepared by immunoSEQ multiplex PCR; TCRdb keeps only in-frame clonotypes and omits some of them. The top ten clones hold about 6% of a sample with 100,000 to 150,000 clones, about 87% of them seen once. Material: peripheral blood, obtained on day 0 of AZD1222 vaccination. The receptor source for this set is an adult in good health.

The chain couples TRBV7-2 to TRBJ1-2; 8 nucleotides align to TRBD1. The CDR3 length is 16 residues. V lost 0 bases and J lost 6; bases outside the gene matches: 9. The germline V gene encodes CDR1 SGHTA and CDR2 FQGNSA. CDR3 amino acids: CASSLAGTGGHDGYTF. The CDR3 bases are TGTGCCAGCAGCTTAGCGGGGACAGGCGGCCACGATGGCTACACCTTC.

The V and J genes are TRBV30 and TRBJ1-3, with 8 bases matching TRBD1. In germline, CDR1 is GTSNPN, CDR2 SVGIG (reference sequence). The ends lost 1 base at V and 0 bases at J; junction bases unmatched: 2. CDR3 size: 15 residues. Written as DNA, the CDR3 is TGTGCCTGGAGTGAGACAGGGGCCTCTGGAAACACCATATATTTT. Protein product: CAWSETGASGNTIYF.

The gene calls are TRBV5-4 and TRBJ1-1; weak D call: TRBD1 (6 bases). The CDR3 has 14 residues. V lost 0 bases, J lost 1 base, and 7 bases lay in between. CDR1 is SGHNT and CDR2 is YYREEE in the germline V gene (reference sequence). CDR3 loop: CASSLVGGNTEAFF. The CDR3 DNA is TGTGCCAGCAGCTTGGTAGGGGGGAACACTGAAGCTTTCTTT.

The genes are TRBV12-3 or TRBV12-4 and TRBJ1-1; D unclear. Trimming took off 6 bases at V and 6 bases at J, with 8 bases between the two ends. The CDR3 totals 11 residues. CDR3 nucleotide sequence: TGTGCCAGCAGCCATAGCCCTGAAGCTTTCTTT. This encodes CASSHSPEAFF.

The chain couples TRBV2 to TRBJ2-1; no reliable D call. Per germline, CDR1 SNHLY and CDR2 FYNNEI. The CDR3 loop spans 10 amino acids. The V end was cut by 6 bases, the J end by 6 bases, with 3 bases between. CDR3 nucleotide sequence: TGTGCCAGCAGCGTCAATGAGCAGTTCTTC. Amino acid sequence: CASSVNEQFF.

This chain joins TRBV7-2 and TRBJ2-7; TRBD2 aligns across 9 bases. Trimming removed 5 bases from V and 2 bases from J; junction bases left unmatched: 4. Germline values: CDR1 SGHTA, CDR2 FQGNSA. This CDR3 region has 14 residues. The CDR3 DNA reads TGTGCCAGCAGCCCCACTAGCGGGCCCTACGAGCAGTACTTC. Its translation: CASSPTSGPYEQYF.

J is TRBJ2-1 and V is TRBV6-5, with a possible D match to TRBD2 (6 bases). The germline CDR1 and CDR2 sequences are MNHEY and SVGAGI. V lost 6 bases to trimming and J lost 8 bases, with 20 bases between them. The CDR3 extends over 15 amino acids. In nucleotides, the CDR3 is TGTGCCAGCAGGCTAAGTCCTACGGGGGTCGATGAGCAGTTCTTC. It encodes CASRLSPTGVDEQFF.

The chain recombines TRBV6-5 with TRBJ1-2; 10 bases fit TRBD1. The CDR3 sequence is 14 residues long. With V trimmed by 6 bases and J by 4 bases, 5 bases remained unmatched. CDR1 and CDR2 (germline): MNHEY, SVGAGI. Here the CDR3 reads CASRMRDRGYGYTF. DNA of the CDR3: TGTGCCAGCAGGATGCGGGACAGGGGCTATGGCTACACCTTC.

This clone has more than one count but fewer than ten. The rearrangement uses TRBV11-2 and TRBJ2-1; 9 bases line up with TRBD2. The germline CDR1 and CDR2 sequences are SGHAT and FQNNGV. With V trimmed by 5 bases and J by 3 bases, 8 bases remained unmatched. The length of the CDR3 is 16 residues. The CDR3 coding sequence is TGTGCCAGCAGCACGTATAGCGGGAGAAGCTACAATGAGCAGTTCTTC. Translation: CASSTYSGRSYNEQFF. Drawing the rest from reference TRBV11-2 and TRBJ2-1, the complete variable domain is EAGVAQSPRYKIIEKRQSVAFWCNPISGHATLYWYQQILGQGPKLLIQFQNNGVVDDSQLPKDRFSAERLKGVDSTLKIQPAKLEDSAVYLCASSTYSGRSYNEQFFGPGTRLTVL.

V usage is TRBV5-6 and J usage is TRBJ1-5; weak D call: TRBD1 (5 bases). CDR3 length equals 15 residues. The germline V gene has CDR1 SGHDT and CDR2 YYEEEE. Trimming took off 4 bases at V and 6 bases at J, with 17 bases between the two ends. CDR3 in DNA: TGTGCCAGCAGCCCCTTGGGGGGGGTGGGTCAGCCCCAGCATTTT. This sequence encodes CASSPLGGVGQPQHF.

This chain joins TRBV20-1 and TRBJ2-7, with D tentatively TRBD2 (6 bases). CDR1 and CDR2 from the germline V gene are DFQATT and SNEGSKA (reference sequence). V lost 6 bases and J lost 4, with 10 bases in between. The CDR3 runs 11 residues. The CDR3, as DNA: TGCAGTGCGAACCGGGAGTACGAGCAGTACTTC. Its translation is CSANREYEQYF.

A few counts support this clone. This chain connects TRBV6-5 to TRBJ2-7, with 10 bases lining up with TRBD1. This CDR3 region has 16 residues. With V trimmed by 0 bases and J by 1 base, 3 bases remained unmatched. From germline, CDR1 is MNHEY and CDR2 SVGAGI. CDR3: CASSYSGTGVSYEQYF. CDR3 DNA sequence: TGTGCCAGCAGTTACTCCGGGACAGGGGTGTCCTACGAGCAGTACTTC.

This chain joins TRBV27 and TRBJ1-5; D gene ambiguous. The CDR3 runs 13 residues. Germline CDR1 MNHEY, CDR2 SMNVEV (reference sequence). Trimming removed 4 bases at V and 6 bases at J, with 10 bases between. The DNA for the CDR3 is TGTGCCAGCAGTTCCTACCTTAGTCAGCCCCAGCATTTT. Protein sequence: CASSSYLSQPQHF.

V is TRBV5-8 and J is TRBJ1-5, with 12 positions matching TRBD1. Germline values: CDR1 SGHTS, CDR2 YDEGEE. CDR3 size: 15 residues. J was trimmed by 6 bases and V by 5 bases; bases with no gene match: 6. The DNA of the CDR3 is TGTGCCAGCAGGGGCCGGGACAGGGGGCTTCAGCCCCAGCATTTT. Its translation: CASRGRDRGLQPQHF.

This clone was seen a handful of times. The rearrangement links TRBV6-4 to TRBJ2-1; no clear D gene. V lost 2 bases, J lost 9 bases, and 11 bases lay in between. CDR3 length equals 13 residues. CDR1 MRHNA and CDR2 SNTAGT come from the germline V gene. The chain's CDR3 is CASSDETTFEQFF. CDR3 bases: TGTGCCAGCAGTGACGAGACCACCTTTGAGCAGTTCTTC.

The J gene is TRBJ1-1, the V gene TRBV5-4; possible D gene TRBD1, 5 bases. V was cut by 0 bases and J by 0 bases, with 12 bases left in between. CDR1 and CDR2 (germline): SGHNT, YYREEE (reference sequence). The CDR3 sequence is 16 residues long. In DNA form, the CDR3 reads TGTGCCAGCAGCTTGGACGTGGGGGGACTGAACACTGAAGCTTTCTTT. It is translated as CASSLDVGGLNTEAFF.

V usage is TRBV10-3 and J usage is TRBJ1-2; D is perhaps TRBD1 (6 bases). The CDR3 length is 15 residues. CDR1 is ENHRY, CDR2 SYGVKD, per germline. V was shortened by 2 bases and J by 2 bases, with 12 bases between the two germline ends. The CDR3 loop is CAISERGAENYGYTF. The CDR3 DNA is TGTGCCATCAGTGAGAGGGGGGCTGAGAACTATGGCTACACCTTC.

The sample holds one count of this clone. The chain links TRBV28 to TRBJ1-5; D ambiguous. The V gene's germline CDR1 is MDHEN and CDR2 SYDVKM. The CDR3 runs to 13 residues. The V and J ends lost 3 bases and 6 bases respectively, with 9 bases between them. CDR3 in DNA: TGTGCCAGCAGTTTCGATAGAGTTCAGCCCCAGCATTTT. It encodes CASSFDRVQPQHF.

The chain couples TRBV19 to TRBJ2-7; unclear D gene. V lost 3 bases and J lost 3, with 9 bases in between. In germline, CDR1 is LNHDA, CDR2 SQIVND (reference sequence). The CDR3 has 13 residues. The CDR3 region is CASSIRLFYEQYF. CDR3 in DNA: TGTGCCAGTAGTATTAGATTATTCTACGAGCAGTACTTC.

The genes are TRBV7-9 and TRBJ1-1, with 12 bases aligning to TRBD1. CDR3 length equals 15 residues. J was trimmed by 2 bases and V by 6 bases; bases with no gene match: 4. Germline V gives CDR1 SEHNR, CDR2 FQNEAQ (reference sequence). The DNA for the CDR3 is TGTGCCAGCAGGGGGACAGGGGGCACCAACACTGAAGCTTTCTTT. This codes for CASRGTGGTNTEAFF. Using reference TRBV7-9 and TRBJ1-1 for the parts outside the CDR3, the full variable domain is DTGVSQNPRHKITKRGQNVTFRCDPISEHNRLYWYRQTLGQGPEFLTYFQNEAQLEKSRLLSDRFSAERPKGSFSTLEIQRTEQGDSAMYLCASRGTGGTNTEAFFGQGTRLTVV.

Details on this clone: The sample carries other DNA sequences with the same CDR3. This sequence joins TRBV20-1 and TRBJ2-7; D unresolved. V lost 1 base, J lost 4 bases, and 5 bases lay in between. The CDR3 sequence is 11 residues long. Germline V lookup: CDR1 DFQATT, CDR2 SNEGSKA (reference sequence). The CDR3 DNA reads TGCAGTGCTAGAGGGTATTACGAGCAGTACTTC. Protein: CSARGYYEQYF.

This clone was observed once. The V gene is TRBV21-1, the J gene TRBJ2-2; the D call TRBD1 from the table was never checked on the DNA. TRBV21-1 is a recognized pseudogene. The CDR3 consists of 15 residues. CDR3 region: CASSMAPGLTGELFF. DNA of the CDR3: TGTGCCAGCAGCATGGCTCCAGGCTTGACCGGGGAGCTGTTTTTT.